Listed below are T cell receptor beta chains from one sample, sequenced in a study of T cell changes during pregnancy in multiple sclerosis. Measured with immunoSEQ multiplex PCR; TCRdb has only the in-frame clones, and not every one. The sample lists about 53,000 clones; approximately 91% were seen once. This sample comprised CD4+ T cells from peripheral blood mononuclear cells, obtained in the third trimester of pregnancy. The receptors originated from a female donor with multiple sclerosis, enrolled in a pregnancy study. Both conserved end residues are part of each CDR3. Fields, in order: clone size, D gene, J gene, V gene, CDR3 protein, CDR3 DNA. A D gene is named only where the DNA matches it firmly. Clone sizes are given selectively: once, few, many, or a class where the clone is expanded.

>-|TRBD1|TRBJ1-1|TRBV7-9
CASSTQGRGSRTEAFF
TGTGCCAGCAGCACACAGGGGAGAGGTTCGAGAACTGAAGCTTTCTTT
>-|TRBD1|TRBJ1-4|TRBV10-2
CASSEGQGGLREKLFF
TGCGCCAGCAGTGAGGGACAGGGGGGATTACGCGAAAAACTGTTTTTT
>-|TRBD1|TRBJ1-4|TRBV29-1
CSVEELDRGQKLFF
TGCAGCGTTGAAGAGCTGGACAGGGGTCAAAAACTGTTTTTT
>-|TRBD1|TRBJ1-5|TRBV2
CASSDGQGQRQPQHF
TGTGCCAGCAGTGACGGACAGGGGCAACGTCAGCCCCAGCATTTT
>once|-|TRBJ2-7|TRBV5-4
CASSSPTIYEQYF
TGTGCCAGCAGCTCACCGACAATCTACGAGCAGTACTTC
>-|-|TRBJ2-7|TRBV15
CATSREDTRSYEQYF
TGTGCCACCAGCAGAGAAGACACTCGATCCTACGAGCAGTACTTC
>-|TRBD2|TRBJ2-5|TRBV2
CASSETRGGETQYF
TGTGCCAGCAGTGAAACACGGGGGGGGGAGACCCAGTACTTC
>-|-|TRBJ1-5|TRBV7-2
CASSLRRGNNQPQHF
TGTGCCAGCAGCCTAAGACGGGGAAACAATCAGCCCCAGCATTTT
>-|TRBD2|TRBJ2-7|TRBV5-1
CASSPFSGGAWEQYF
TGCGCCAGCAGTCCCTTCAGCGGGGGGGCCTGGGAGCAGTACTTC
>-|-|TRBJ1-1|TRBV19
CASSLTTSSRAEAFF
TGTGCCAGTAGTCTTACAACCTCTAGCCGGGCTGAAGCTTTCTTT
>-|-|TRBJ2-7|TRBV7-2
CASSPVSVTEQYF
TGTGCCAGCAGCCCAGTAAGCGTAACCGAGCAGTACTTC
>once|TRBD2|TRBJ2-1|TRBV27
CASSLRGTSGGNHLSYNEQFF
TGTGCCAGCAGTTTAAGGGGGACTAGCGGGGGGAACCACCTCTCCTACAATGAGCAGTTCTTC
>-|TRBD1|TRBJ1-1|TRBV6-6
CASSYPQGDAFF
TGTGCCAGCAGTTACCCACAGGGGGATGCTTTCTTT
>-|-|TRBJ2-1|TRBV7-2
CASSTDGVRDEQFF
TGTGCCAGCAGCACAGATGGTGTCCGTGATGAGCAGTTCTTC
>-|TRBD1|TRBJ2-7|TRBV19
CASNARGSSYEQYF
TGTGCCAGCAACGCCAGGGGGAGCTCCTACGAGCAGTACTTC
>-|-|TRBJ1-2|TRBV12-5
CASGFSGLSYGYTF
TGTGCTAGTGGTTTCTCAGGGTTGAGCTATGGCTACACCTTC
>-|-|TRBJ2-6|TRBV5-6
CASSLDRAGANVLTF
TGTGCCAGCAGCTTGGACAGGGCCGGGGCCAACGTCCTGACTTTC
>-|TRBD2|TRBJ2-1|TRBV7-8
CASRPGLAGGFKLYNEQFF
TGTGCCAGCAGGCCGGGACTAGCGGGGGGGTTCAAACTTTACAATGAGCAGTTCTTC
>-|TRBD1|TRBJ1-4|TRBV5-4
CASSIRTGDEKLFF
TGTGCCAGCAGCATTCGGACAGGGGACGAAAAACTGTTTTTT
>-|-|TRBJ2-1|TRBV11-1
CASSLGGREQFF
TGTGCCAGCAGCTTAGGAGGTCGGGAGCAGTTCTTC
>few|TRBD2|TRBJ2-1|TRBV10-3
CAIRGSGGENEQFF
TGTGCCATCAGGGGGAGCGGGGGGGAGAATGAGCAGTTCTTC
>-|TRBD1|TRBJ1-5|TRBV19
CASSARTGGTGQPQHF
TGTGCCAGTAGTGCGCGGACAGGGGGAACGGGGCAGCCCCAGCATTTT
>-|-|TRBJ2-5|TRBV4-1
CASSQEGGAGTQYF
TGCGCCAGCAGCCAAGAAGGAGGGGCGGGGACCCAGTACTTC
>-|-|TRBJ2-4|TRBV29-1
CSVEDQDPPGAKNIQYF
TGCAGCGTTGAAGATCAGGACCCCCCGGGGGCCAAAAACATTCAGTACTTC
>-|-|TRBJ2-1|TRBV7-8
CASSTRERQAYNEQFF
TGTGCCAGCAGCACCCGGGAACGGCAGGCCTACAATGAGCAGTTCTTC
>-|-|TRBJ1-5|TRBV29-1
CSVGGGQGQPQHF
TGCAGCGTTGGCGGAGGGCAGGGTCAGCCCCAGCATTTT
>-|-|TRBJ2-5|TRBV11-2
CASSFPWQDQETQYF
TGTGCCAGCAGCTTCCCCTGGCAGGACCAAGAGACCCAGTACTTC
>-|-|TRBJ1-2|TRBV7-8
CASSPPGRGRSYGYTF
TGTGCCAGCAGCCCCCCGGGCAGGGGAAGGAGCTATGGCTACACCTTC
>once|TRBD2|TRBJ2-3|TRBV9
CASSSRTSGGGFNTDTQYF
TGTGCCAGCAGCTCGAGGACTAGTGGCGGGGGGTTCAACACAGATACGCAGTATTTT
>-|TRBD1|TRBJ2-5|TRBV7-9
CASSHRTGVEETQYF
TGTGCCAGCAGCCATCGGACAGGGGTGGAGGAGACCCAGTACTTC
>once|TRBD2|TRBJ2-3|TRBV5-6
CASSFYLSGGVDTQYF
TGTGCCAGCAGCTTCTACCTGAGCGGGGGAGTGGATACGCAGTATTTT
>-|-|TRBJ2-1|TRBV7-9
CATSRDGGERRTYNEQFF
TGTGCCACCTCGAGAGACGGAGGGGAGCGGCGGACCTACAATGAGCAGTTCTTC
>-|-|TRBJ1-5|TRBV2
CASSGTLYSNQPQHF
TGTGCCAGCAGTGGCACACTATATAGCAATCAGCCCCAGCATTTT
>once|-|TRBJ1-1|TRBV6-6
CASSYPGEFSNTEAFF
TGTGCCAGCAGTTACCCGGGGGAATTCTCGAACACTGAAGCTTTCTTT
>-|-|TRBJ1-3|TRBV7-8
CASSLAQGTPGNTIYF
TGTGCCAGCAGCTTAGCGCAGGGGACACCTGGAAACACCATATATTTT
>-|-|TRBJ1-2|TRBV29-1
CSVEDLWAGYNYGYTF
TGCAGCGTTGAAGATCTTTGGGCAGGTTACAACTATGGCTACACCTTC
>-|TRBD2|TRBJ2-7|TRBV5-6
CASSPGGDLYEQYF
TGTGCCAGCAGCCCGGGGGGGGACCTATACGAGCAGTACTTC
>-|-|TRBJ1-3|TRBV6-6
CASSLPPLYGGNTIYF
TGTGCCAGCAGTTTACCGCCGTTGTACGGGGGAAACACCATATATTTT
>-|-|TRBJ1-1|TRBV19
CASSIFAGENTEAFF
TGTGCCAGTAGTATATTCGCAGGGGAAAACACTGAAGCTTTCTTT
>-|-|TRBJ2-1|TRBV11-2
CASSSSGYDEQFF
TGTGCCAGCAGCTCCTCGGGGTATGATGAGCAGTTCTTC
>-|TRBD1|TRBJ1-1|TRBV7-9
CASSTRQGVNTEAFF
TGTGCCAGCAGCACCCGACAGGGAGTGAACACTGAAGCTTTCTTT
>-|TRBD1|TRBJ1-6|TRBV7-9
CASSHPRQGELLRTPLHF
TGTGCCAGCAGCCATCCACGGCAGGGGGAACTACTTCGGACACCCCTCCACTTT